This T cell receptor (beta chain) was retrieved from a study of blood T cells in healthy people across ages. The germline V gene encodes CDR1 MDHEN and CDR2 SYDVKM. This CDR3 comprises 16 residues. The second PCR ran about 7 to 12 cycles with a sample-barcoded 5' primer and J-beta primers. One entry per CDR3 protein results from TCRdb running MiXCR on the 5' RACE reads. The sample includes roughly 680,000 distinct CDR3 sequences, around 21% of them seen just once. General observations from the study: Diversity was higher, and naive CD4+ cells more numerous, in long-lived donors than in aged donors.

About this clonotype itself: Its antigen is not identified.

The gene calls are TRBV28 and TRBJ2-1, with TRBD2 matching over 11 bases. TRBJ2-7 matches the DNA end more closely, so the J call is doubtful. Material: blood. The receptor's source is a man between 70 and 80 years old in good health. CDR3 bases: TGTGCCAGCAGTGCCCTCCGGCTAGCGGGAGGCTACGAGCAGTACTTC. This gives the protein CASSALRLAGGYEQYF.